The 23 T cell receptor beta chains reported below all come from one sample, sequenced in a study of beta chain features in type 1 diabetes. What was sequenced were expressed TCRB transcripts, since all of the isolated RNA had been reverse transcribed. The repertoire was sequenced with immunoSEQ multiplex PCR; TCRdb's copy has only in-frame clones and lacks some. The data show more than 250,000 clones, around 21% seen once. Study-wide findings and caveats: Moderate yet significant TCRB CDR3 shortening was seen in Type 1 diabetes patients in all four CD4+ subsets.

No antigen has been identified for these receptors. Source material: naive CD4+ T cells from blood. The receptors derive from a woman aged 40 to 50 with type 1 diabetes.

This clone was counted between two and nine times. This sequence joins TRBV29-1 and TRBJ2-7; D is ambiguous. Germline V gene sequence: CDR1 SQVTM, CDR2 ANQGSEA. This CDR3 is built from 12 residues. With 1 base removed from V and 7 bases from J, the gap between germline ends came to 11 bases. CDR3 protein: CSVEGAVDEQYF. The CDR3 region has the DNA TGCAGCGTTGAAGGGGCAGTGGATGAGCAGTACTTC.

The chain is built from TRBV6-5 and TRBJ1-2; tentatively, D is TRBD1 (6 bases). Germline V gives CDR1 MNHEY, CDR2 SVGAGI. The V and J ends lost 6 bases and 8 bases respectively, with 19 bases between them. The CDR3 has 14 residues. As DNA, the CDR3 is TGTGCCAGCAGGAACCAGGGGCCTGGAGAAGGCTACACCTTC. Translating gives CASRNQGPGEGYTF.

The CDR3 protein is CASSGDFNEQFF. CDR3 nucleotides: TGTGCCAGCAGCGGGGACTTCAATGAGCAGTTCTTC. The V and J genes are TRBV9 and TRBJ2-1; the D gene is possibly TRBD2 (6 bases). V was shortened by 3 bases and J by 6 bases, with 7 bases between the two germline ends. This CDR3 has 12 residues. Germline V gene lookup returns CDR1 SGDLS and CDR2 YYNGEE.

This clone was found a few times. V and J are TRBV18 and TRBJ2-3, with 7 bases that match TRBD1. V was pared by 0 bases and J by 3 bases, with 3 bases of the junction left unmatched. The CDR3 runs 15 residues. Germline assignment: CDR1 KGHSH and CDR2 LQKENI. The CDR3 is CASSPPEDRTDTQYF. CDR3 DNA sequence: TGTGCCAGCTCACCACCGGAGGACAGGACAGATACGCAGTATTTT.

This clone has a handful of counts. The genes are TRBV20-1 and TRBJ2-1; D is perhaps TRBD1 (6 bases). Germline V gene lookup returns CDR1 DFQATT and CDR2 SNEGSKA (reference sequence). The CDR3 is 10 amino acids. V was clipped by 3 bases and J by 10 bases, with 7 bases between them. The CDR3 sequence: CSASGTEQFF. As DNA, the CDR3 is TGCAGTGCTAGCGGGACAGAGCAGTTCTTC.

V usage is TRBV5-1 and J usage is TRBJ2-7; D is perhaps TRBD1 (5 bases). The CDR3 runs to 16 residues. Trimming cost V 0 bases and J 0 bases, with 13 bases left between them. Per the germline V gene, CDR1 is SGHRS and CDR2 is YFSETQ. The CDR3 coding sequence is TGCGCCAGCAGCTTGGGGGCCGGACACTCCTCCTACGAGCAGTACTTC. It translates to CASSLGAGHSSYEQYF.

The chain joins TRBV7-2 to TRBJ2-1; possibly TRBD2 for D (5 bases). The CDR3 runs 15 residues. Trimming took 7 bases from V and 4 from J, leaving 17 bases between them. Germline values: CDR1 SGHTA, CDR2 FQGNSA. Here the CDR3 reads CASTLSGLTYNEQFF. The DNA for the CDR3 is TGTGCCAGCACCCTTTCAGGACTGACTTACAATGAGCAGTTCTTC.

This clone was detected only a few times. CDR3 loop: CAWQGLAGRSNTGELFF. The CDR3 DNA reads TGTGCCTGGCAAGGACTAGCGGGAAGATCGAACACCGGGGAGCTGTTTTTT. The chain is built from TRBV30 and TRBJ2-2, with 12 bases identical to TRBD2. Germline V gene data show CDR1 as GTSNPN and CDR2 as SVGIG (reference sequence). Trimming at V came to 5 bases and at J to 0 bases, leaving 7 bases not matched to a gene. The CDR3 runs to 17 residues. Filled out from reference TRBV30 and TRBJ2-2, the complete variable domain reads SQTIHQWPATLVQPVGSPLSLECTVEGTSNPNLYWYRQAAGRGLQLLFYSVGIGQISSEVPQNLSASRPQDRQFILSSKKLLLSDSGFYLCAWQGLAGRSNTGELFFGEGSRLTVL.

This clone has more than one count but fewer than ten. This chain links TRBV7-3 with TRBJ2-5; 11 bases line up with TRBD2. Germline V gene lookup returns CDR1 SGHTA and CDR2 FQGTGA. Unmatched junction bases numbered 8, after V lost 1 base and J lost 4 bases. CDR3 size: 17 residues. Written as DNA, the CDR3 is TGTGCCAGCAGCTTAATCCCACTAGCGGGAGTGGGAGAGACCCAGTACTTC. Encoded protein: CASSLIPLAGVGETQYF.

V gene TRBV5-4 combines with J gene TRBJ2-5; D unresolved. V lost 0 bases, J lost 1 base, and 7 bases lay in between. CDR1 is SGHNT and CDR2 is YYREEE in the germline V gene (reference sequence). The CDR3 covers 14 residues. CDR3 region: CASSLEQLQETQYF. The DNA of the CDR3 is TGTGCCAGCAGCTTGGAACAGCTCCAAGAGACCCAGTACTTC. The full variable domain, with the rest looked up from reference TRBV5-4 and TRBJ2-5, is ETGVTQSPTHLIKTRGQQVTLRCSSQSGHNTVSWYQQALGQGPQFIFQYYREEENGRGNFPPRFSGLQFPNYSSELNVNALELDDSALYLCASSLEQLQETQYFGPGTRLLVL.

The chain employs TRBV7-3 and TRBJ2-7; 10 bases are shared with TRBD1. The CDR3 is made up of 14 amino acids. Trimming at V came to 5 bases and at J to 4 bases, leaving 5 bases not matched to a gene. Germline values: CDR1 SGHTA, CDR2 FQGTGA. The CDR3, as DNA: TGTGCCAGCAGCACGGGACAGGGGACGTACGAGCAGTACTTC. It is translated as CASSTGQGTYEQYF.

The chain has TRBV19 and TRBJ1-1; D uncertain. CDR3 length equals 14 residues. The germline V and J ends were trimmed by 5 bases and 6 bases, with 16 bases remaining between them. The germline CDR1 and CDR2 sequences are LNHDA and SQIVND (reference sequence). CDR3 residues: CASSAGRKVPEAFF. The CDR3 region has the DNA TGTGCCAGTAGTGCCGGGAGAAAGGTACCTGAAGCTTTCTTT.

The gene calls are TRBV20-1 and TRBJ2-7; D uncertain. Germline V lookup: CDR1 DFQATT, CDR2 SNEGSKA (reference sequence). The CDR3 is 11 amino acids. V lost 5 bases and J 5 bases, leaving 10 bases between the germline ends. The CDR3 reads CSALPLDEQYF. The DNA for the CDR3 is TGCAGTGCTCTCCCTCTAGACGAGCAGTACTTC.

Only a few counts were recorded for this clone. The chain recombines TRBV28 with TRBJ1-4, with D possibly being TRBD1 (5 bases). Germline CDR1 reads MDHEN; CDR2 reads SYDVKM. This CDR3 region has 11 residues. Trimming cost V 5 bases and J 10 bases, with 8 bases left between them. CDR3: CASSLQGKLFF. Here the CDR3 DNA reads TGTGCCAGCAGTCTCCAGGGAAAACTGTTTTTT. Full variable domain (rest looked up from reference TRBV28 and TRBJ1-4): DVKVTQSSRYLVKRTGEKVFLECVQDMDHENMFWYRQDPGLGLRLIYFSYDVKMKEKGDIPEGYSVSREKKERFSLILESASTNQTSMYLCASSLQGKLFFGSGTQLSVL.

V gene TRBV9 combines with J gene TRBJ2-1; no reliable D call. CDR1 is SGDLS, CDR2 YYNGEE, per germline. The germline V and J ends were trimmed by 0 bases and 9 bases, with 13 bases remaining between them. The CDR3 covers 14 residues. The CDR3 sequence is CASSVEEASGEQFF. CDR3 DNA: TGTGCCAGCAGCGTAGAAGAGGCGTCGGGTGAGCAGTTCTTC.

The V gene is TRBV25-1, the J gene TRBJ2-7, with D possibly TRBD2 on 5 matching bases. Germline V lookup: CDR1 MGHDK, CDR2 SYGVNS. Trimming removed 4 bases from V and 3 bases from J, with 10 bases in between. The CDR3 sequence is 13 residues long. CDR3 sequence reads: CASSGTYYYEQYF. In DNA, the CDR3 is TGTGCCAGCAGTGGGACTTACTACTACGAGCAGTACTTC.

Here the CDR3 DNA reads TGTGCCAGCAGTTCCATTCGACAGGGACCGAGGGAGACCCAGTACTTC. Protein: CASSSIRQGPRETQYF. The chain joins TRBV28 to TRBJ2-5, with 7 bases aligning to TRBD1. There are 16 residues in the CDR3. The V segment lost 4 bases and the J segment 5 bases; nucleotides outside the gene matches: 13. Germline CDR1 reads MDHEN; CDR2 reads SYDVKM.

This clone has just a few counts. CDR3 residues: CASSLAGSANQPQHF. For the CDR3, the DNA is TGTGCCAGCAGCCTCGCCGGGTCCGCGAATCAGCCCCAGCATTTT. The rearrangement joins TRBV7-9 to TRBJ1-5; the D is unclear. Germline V gives CDR1 SEHNR, CDR2 FQNEAQ (reference sequence). The V end lost 5 bases, the J end lost 4 bases, and 15 bases lay between the germline ends. The CDR3 sequence is 15 residues long.

The rearrangement uses TRBV19 and TRBJ2-6, with 8 bases fitting TRBD1. The CDR3 consists of 17 residues. Losses at the gene ends were 7 bases for V and 0 bases for J; bases not matched to a gene: 8. CDR1 and CDR2 from the germline V gene are LNHDA and SQIVND (reference sequence). The CDR3 coding sequence is TGTGCCAGTAATCAGGGGGCCGATCCCTCTGGGGCCAACGTCCTGACTTTC. This sequence encodes CASNQGADPSGANVLTF.

CDR3 region: CSVDLGRTNYGYTF. CDR3 DNA: TGCAGCGTTGATTTGGGCAGGACTAACTATGGCTACACCTTC. This chain joins TRBV29-1 and TRBJ1-2; no reliable D call. Trimming removed 3 bases at V and 0 bases at J, with 11 bases between. CDR3 length: 14 residues. Germline loops: CDR1 SQVTM, CDR2 ANQGSEA.

This clone showed up just a few times. The V call is TRBV18, the J call TRBJ2-7; the match to TRBD1 covers 7 bases. The CDR3 runs 14 residues. V lost 2 bases to trimming and J lost 5 bases; unmatched junction nucleotides: 6. Germline V gives CDR1 KGHSH, CDR2 LQKENI. The CDR3 nucleotides are TGTGCCAGCTCACCAGTCACAGGGGAAAACGAGCAGTACTTC. Translating gives CASSPVTGENEQYF.

This clone showed up just a few times. V and J are TRBV11-2 and TRBJ2-7; no reliable D call. Trimming removed 1 base from V and 6 bases from J, with 19 bases in between. CDR3 size: 16 residues. The germline gives CDR1 SGHAT, CDR2 FQNNGV. This CDR3 reads CASSLAPLPVAGEQYF. The CDR3 DNA follows: TGTGCCAGCAGCTTAGCCCCCCTACCCGTTGCAGGCGAGCAGTACTTC.

This clone was counted only a few times. The rearrangement links TRBV7-9 to TRBJ1-1; 7 nucleotides agree with TRBD1. The ends lost 5 bases at V and 0 bases at J; junction bases unmatched: 6. The germline V gene has CDR1 SEHNR and CDR2 FQNEAQ (reference sequence). The CDR3 has 15 residues. CDR3 protein: CASSPQTGMNTEAFF. CDR3 nucleotide sequence: TGTGCCAGCAGCCCCCAGACAGGGATGAACACTGAAGCTTTCTTT.